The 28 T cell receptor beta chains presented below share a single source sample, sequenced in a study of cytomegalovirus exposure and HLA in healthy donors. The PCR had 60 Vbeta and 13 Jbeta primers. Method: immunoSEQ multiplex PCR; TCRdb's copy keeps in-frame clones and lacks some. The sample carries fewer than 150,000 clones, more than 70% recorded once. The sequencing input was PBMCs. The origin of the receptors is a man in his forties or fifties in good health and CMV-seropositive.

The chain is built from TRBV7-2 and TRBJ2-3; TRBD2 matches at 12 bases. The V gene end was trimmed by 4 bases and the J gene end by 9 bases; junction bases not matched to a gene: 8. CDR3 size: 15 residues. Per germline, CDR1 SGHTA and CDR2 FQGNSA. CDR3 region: CASSSRLAGAGTQYF. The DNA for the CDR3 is TGTGCCAGCAGCTCTCGACTAGCGGGGGCTGGAACGCAGTATTTT.

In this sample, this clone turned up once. Written as DNA, the CDR3 is TGTGCCAGCAGCTTCAGGACAGGGGGCTCTAATGAAAAACTGTTTTTT. It codes for CASSFRTGGSNEKLFF. This rearrangement joins TRBV5-4 to TRBJ1-4; 11 positions match TRBD1. CDR1 and CDR2 from the germline V gene are SGHNT and YYREEE (reference sequence). This CDR3 has 16 amino acids. Losses at the gene ends were 2 bases for V and 3 bases for J; bases not matched to a gene: 3. The variable domain in full, with the rest retrieved from reference TRBV5-4 and TRBJ1-4, is ETGVTQSPTHLIKTRGQQVTLRCSSQSGHNTVSWYQQALGQGPQFIFQYYREEENGRGNFPPRFSGLQFPNYSSELNVNALELDDSALYLCASSFRTGGSNEKLFFGSGTQLSVL.

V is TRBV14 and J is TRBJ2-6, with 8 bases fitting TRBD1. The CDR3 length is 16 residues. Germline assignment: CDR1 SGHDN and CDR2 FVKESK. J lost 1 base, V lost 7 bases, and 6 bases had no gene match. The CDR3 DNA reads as TGTGCCAGCACCTCGGACAGGGCGTCTGGGGCCAACGTCCTGACTTTC. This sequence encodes CASTSDRASGANVLTF.

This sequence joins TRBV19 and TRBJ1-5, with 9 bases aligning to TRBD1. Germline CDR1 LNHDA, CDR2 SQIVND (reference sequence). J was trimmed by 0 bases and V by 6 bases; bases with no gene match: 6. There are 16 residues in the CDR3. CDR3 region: CASRLDRGYSNQPQHF. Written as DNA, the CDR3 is TGTGCCAGTAGATTGGACAGGGGCTATAGCAATCAGCCCCAGCATTTT.

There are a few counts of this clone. CDR3 sequence reads: CASSSNLGRGGTAFF. The CDR3 bases are TGTGCCAGCAGCTCCAATCTAGGACGTGGAGGGACGGCTTTCTTT. The chain joins TRBV5-4 to TRBJ1-1; tentatively, D is TRBD1 (5 bases). V was trimmed by 3 bases and J by 11 bases, leaving 23 bases between them. The CDR3 runs 15 residues. Germline CDR1 SGHNT, CDR2 YYREEE (reference sequence).

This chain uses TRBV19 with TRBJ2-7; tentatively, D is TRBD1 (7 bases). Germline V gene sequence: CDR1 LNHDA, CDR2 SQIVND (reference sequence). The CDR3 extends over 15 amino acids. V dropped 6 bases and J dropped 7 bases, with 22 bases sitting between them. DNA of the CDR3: TGTGCCAGTAGAGGGGCGGGACAGCCCCAGGGAGAGCAGTACTTC. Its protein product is CASRGAGQPQGEQYF.

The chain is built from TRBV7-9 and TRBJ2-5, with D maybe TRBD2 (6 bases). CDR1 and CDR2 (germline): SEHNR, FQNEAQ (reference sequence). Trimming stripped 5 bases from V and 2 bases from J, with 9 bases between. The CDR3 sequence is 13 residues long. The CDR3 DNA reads TGTGCCAGCAGCGAACGGGGGCAAGAGACCCAGTACTTC. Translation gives CASSERGQETQYF.

This CDR3 reads CASSLAGTVYNEQFF. For the CDR3, the DNA is TGTGCCAGCAGCTTGGCCGGGACAGTATACAATGAGCAGTTCTTC. This rearrangement joins TRBV7-8 to TRBJ2-1, with TRBD1 matching 7 bases. The germline V gene encodes CDR1 SGHVS and CDR2 FQNEAQ. V was clipped by 3 bases and J by 4 bases; unmatched bases: 6. CDR3 size: 15 residues.

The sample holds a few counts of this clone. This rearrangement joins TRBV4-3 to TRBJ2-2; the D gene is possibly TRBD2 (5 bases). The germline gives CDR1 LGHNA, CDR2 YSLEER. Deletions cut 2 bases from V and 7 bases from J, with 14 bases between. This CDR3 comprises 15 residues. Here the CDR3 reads CASSQSRTGIGELFF. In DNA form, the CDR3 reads TGCGCCAGCAGCCAATCCCGGACGGGGATCGGGGAGCTGTTTTTT.

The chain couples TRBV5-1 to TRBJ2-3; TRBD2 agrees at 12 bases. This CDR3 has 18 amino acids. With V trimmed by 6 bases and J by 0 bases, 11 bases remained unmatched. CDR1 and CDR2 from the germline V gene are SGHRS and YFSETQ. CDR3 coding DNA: TGCGCCAGCACCTTCCAGCCTAGCGGGGGGGCCAGCACAGATACGCAGTATTTT. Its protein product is CASTFQPSGGASTDTQYF. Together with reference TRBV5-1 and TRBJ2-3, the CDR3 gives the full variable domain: KAGVTQTPRYLIKTRGQQVTLSCSPISGHRSVSWYQQTPGQGLQFLFEYFSETQRNKGNFPGRFSGRQFSNSRSEMNVSTLELGDSALYLCASTFQPSGGASTDTQYFGPGTRLTVL.

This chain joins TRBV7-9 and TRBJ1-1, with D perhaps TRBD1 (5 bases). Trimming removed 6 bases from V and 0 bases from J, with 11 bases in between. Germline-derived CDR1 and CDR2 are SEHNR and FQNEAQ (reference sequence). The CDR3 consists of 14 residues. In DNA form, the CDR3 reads TGTGCCAGCAGTTACCTGACAGTGAACACTGAAGCTTTCTTT. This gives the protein CASSYLTVNTEAFF.

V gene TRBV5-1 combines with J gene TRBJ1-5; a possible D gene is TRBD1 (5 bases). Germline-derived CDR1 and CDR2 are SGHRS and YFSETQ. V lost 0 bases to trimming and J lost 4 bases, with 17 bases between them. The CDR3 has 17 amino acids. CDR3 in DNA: TGCGCCAGCAGCTTGGAATCGTCGGCAGGGATGAATCAGCCCCAGCATTTT. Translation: CASSLESSAGMNQPQHF.

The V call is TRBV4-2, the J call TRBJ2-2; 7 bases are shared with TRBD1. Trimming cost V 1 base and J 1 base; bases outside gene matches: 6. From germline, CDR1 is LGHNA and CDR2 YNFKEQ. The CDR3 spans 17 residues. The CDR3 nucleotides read TGTGCCAGCAGCCAAGCTTGGGACAGCCTGAACACCGGGGAGCTGTTTTTT. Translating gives CASSQAWDSLNTGELFF.

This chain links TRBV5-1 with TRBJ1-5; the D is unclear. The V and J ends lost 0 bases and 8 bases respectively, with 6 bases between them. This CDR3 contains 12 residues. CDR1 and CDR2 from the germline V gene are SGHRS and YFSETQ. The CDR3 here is CASSLDGEPQHF. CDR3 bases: TGCGCCAGCAGCTTGGATGGAGAGCCCCAGCATTTT.

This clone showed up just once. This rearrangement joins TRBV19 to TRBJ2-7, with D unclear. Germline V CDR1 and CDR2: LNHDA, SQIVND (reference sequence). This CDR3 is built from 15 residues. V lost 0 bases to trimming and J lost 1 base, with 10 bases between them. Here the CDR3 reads CASSIDYGQSYEQYF. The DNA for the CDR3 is TGTGCCAGTAGTATAGATTATGGGCAGTCCTACGAGCAGTACTTC.

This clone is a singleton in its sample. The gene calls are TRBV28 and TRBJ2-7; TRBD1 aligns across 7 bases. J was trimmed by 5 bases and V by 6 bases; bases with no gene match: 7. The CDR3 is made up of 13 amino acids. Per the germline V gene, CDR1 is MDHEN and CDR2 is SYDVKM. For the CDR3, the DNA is TGTGCCAGCAGCCCGGGACAGAATCACGAGCAGTACTTC. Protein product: CASSPGQNHEQYF.

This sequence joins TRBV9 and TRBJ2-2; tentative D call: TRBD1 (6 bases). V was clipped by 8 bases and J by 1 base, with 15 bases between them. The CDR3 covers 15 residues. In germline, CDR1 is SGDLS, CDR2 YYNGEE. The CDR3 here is CASTAGTMNTGELFF. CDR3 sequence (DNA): TGTGCCAGTACAGCCGGGACAATGAACACCGGGGAGCTGTTTTTT.

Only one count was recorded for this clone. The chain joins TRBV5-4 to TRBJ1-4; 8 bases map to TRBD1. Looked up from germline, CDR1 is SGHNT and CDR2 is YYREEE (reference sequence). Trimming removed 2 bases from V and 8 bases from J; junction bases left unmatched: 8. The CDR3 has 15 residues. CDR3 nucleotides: TGTGCCAGCAGCTTAGGACAGGGCGGCGAGGAAAAACTGTTTTTT. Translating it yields CASSLGQGGEEKLFF.

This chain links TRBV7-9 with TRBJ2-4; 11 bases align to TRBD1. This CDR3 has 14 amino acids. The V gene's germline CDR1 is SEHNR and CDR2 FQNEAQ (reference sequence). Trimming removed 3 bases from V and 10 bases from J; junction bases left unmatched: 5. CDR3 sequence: CASSFGTGGEIQYF. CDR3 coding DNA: TGTGCCAGCAGCTTCGGGACAGGGGGGGAAATTCAGTACTTC.

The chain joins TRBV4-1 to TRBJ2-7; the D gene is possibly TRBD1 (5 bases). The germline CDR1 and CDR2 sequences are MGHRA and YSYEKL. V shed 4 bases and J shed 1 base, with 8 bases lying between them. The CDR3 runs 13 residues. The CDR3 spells CASSPTASYEQYF. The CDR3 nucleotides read TGCGCCAGCAGCCCGACAGCTTCCTACGAGCAGTACTTC.

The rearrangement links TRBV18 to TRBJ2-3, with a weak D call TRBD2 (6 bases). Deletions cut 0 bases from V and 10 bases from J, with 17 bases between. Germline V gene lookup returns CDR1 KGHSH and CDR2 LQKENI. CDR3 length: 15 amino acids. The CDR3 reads CASSPPKATGEAQYF. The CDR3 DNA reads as TGTGCCAGCTCACCACCGAAAGCTACGGGGGAGGCGCAGTATTTT.

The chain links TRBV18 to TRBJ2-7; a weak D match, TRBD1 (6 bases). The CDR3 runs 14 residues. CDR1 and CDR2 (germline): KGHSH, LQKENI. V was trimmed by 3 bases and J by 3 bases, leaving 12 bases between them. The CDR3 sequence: CASSPDSQYYEQYF. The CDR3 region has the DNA TGTGCCAGCTCACCGGACAGCCAATACTACGAGCAGTACTTC.

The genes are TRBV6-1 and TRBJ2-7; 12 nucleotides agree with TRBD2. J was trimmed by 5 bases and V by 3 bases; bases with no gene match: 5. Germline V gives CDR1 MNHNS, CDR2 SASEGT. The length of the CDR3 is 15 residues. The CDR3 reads CASSELAGGPHEQYF. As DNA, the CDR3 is TGTGCCAGCAGTGAGCTAGCGGGGGGGCCTCACGAGCAGTACTTC.

CDR3 coding DNA: TGTGCCAGCAGCGTGGAGGACCGGGGGACCGGGGAGCTGTTTTTT. It codes for CASSVEDRGTGELFF. The chain carries TRBV9 and TRBJ2-2; maybe TRBD2 (6 bases). The CDR3 sequence is 15 residues long. The germline CDR1 and CDR2 sequences are SGDLS and YYNGEE. The germline V and J ends were trimmed by 2 bases and 5 bases, with 13 bases remaining between them.

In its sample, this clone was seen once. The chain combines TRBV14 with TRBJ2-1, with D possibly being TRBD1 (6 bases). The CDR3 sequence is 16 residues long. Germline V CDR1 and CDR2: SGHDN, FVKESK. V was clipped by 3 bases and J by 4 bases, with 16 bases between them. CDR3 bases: TGTGCCAGCAGCCACCCCCACAGGGCCCCTTACAATGAGCAGTTCTTC. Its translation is CASSHPHRAPYNEQFF.

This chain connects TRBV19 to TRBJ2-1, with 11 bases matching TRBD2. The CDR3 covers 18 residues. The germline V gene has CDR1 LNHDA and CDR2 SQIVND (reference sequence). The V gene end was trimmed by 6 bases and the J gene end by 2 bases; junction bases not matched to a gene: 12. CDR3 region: CASRGMVTSGSPYNEQFF. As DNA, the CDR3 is TGTGCCAGTAGGGGTATGGTCACTAGCGGGAGTCCCTACAATGAGCAGTTCTTC.

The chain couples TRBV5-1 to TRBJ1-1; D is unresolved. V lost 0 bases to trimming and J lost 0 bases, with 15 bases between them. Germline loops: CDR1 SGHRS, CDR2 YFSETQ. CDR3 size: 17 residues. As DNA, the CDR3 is TGCGCCAGCAGCTTGGCTGTCAGCGTTTCAATGAACACTGAAGCTTTCTTT. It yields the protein CASSLAVSVSMNTEAFF.

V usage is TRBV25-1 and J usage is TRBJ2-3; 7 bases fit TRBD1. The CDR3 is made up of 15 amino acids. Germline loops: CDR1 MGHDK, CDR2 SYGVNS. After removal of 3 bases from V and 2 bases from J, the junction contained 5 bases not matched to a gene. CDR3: CASSDRGSATDTQYF. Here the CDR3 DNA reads TGTGCCAGCAGTGACAGGGGGTCGGCCACAGATACGCAGTATTTT. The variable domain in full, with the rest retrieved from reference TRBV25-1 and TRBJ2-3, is EADIYQTPRYLVIGTGKKITLECSQTMGHDKMYWYQQDPGMELHLIHYSYGVNSTEKGDLSSESTVSRIRTEHFPLTLESARPSHTSQYLCASSDRGSATDTQYFGPGTRLTVL.